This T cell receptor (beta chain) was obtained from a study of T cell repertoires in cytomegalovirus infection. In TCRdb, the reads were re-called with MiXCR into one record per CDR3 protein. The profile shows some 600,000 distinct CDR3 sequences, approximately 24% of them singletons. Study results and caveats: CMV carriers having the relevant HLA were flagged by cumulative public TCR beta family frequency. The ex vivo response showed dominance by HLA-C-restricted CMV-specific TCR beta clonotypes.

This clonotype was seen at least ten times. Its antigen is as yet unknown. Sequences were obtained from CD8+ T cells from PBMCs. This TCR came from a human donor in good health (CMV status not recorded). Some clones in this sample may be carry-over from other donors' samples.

The chain's CDR3 is CATANRGPGYTF. For the CDR3, the DNA is TGTGCCACCGCGAACAGGGGACCAGGCTACACCTTC. The rearrangement joins TRBV7-2 to TRBJ1-2, with 7 bases fitting TRBD1. This CDR3 is 12 amino acids long. V lost 10 bases, J lost 8 bases, and 10 bases stayed unmatched. CDR1 is SGHTA, CDR2 FQGNSA, per germline.